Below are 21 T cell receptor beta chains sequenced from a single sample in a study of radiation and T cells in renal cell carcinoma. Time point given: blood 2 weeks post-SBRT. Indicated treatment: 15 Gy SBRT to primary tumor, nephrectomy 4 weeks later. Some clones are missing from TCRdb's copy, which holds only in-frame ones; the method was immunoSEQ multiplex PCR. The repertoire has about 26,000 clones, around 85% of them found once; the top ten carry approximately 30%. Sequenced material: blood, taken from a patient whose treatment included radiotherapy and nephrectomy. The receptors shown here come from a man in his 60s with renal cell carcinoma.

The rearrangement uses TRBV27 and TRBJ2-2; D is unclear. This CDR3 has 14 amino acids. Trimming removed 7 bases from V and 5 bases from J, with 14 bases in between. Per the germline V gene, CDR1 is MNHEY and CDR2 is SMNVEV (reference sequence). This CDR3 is CASNPSYGTGELFF. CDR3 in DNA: TGTGCCAGCAACCCGTCCTATGGGACCGGGGAGCTGTTTTTT.

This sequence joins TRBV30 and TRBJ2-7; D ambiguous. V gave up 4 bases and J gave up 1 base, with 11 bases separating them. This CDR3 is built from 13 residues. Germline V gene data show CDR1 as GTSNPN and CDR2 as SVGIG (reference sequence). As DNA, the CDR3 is TGTGCCTGGACCGGAAGAATTTCCTACGAGCAGTACTTC. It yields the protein CAWTGRISYEQYF.

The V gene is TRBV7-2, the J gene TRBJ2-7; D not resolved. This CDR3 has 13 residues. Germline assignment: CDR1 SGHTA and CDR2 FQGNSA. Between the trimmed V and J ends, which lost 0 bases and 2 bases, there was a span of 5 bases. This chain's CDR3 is CASSLAQPYEQYF. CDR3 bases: TGTGCCAGCAGCTTAGCCCAGCCCTACGAGCAGTACTTC. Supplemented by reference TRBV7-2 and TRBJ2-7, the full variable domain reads GAGVSQSPSNKVTEKGKDVELRCDPISGHTALYWYRQSLGQGLEFLIYFQGNSAPDKSGLPSDRFSAERTGGSVSTLTIQRTQQEDSAVYLCASSLAQPYEQYFGPGTRLTVT.

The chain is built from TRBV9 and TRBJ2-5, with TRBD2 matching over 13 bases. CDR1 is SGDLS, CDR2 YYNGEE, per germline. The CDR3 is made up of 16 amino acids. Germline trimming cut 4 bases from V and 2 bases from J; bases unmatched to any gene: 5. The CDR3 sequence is CASSRGLAGDQETQYF. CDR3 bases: TGTGCCAGCAGCCGAGGACTAGCGGGAGATCAAGAGACCCAGTACTTC.

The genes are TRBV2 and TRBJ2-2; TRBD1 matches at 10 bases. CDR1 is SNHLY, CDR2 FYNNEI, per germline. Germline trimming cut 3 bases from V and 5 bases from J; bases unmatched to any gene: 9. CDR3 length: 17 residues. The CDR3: CASSELAGTGVTGELFF. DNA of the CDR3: TGTGCCAGCAGTGAGCTGGCGGGGACAGGGGTTACCGGGGAGCTGTTTTTT.

The CDR3 DNA sequence: TGTGCCTGGAAAAAAACCATTCACAGGGGGCGAGGGGTGACTGAAGCTTTCTTT. Translation: CAWKKTIHRGRGVTEAFF. The chain recombines TRBV30 with TRBJ1-1; 9 bases fit TRBD1. CDR1 is GTSNPN, CDR2 SVGIG, per germline (reference sequence). This CDR3 has 18 amino acids. V dropped 4 bases and J dropped 5; count of bases not matched to a gene: 20.

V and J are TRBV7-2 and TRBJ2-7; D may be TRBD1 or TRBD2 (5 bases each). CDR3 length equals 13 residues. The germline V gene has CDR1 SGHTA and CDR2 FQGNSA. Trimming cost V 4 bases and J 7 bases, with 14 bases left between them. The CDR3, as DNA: TGTGCCAGCAGCTCGGGACCTGCTCGTGAGCAGTACTTC. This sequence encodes CASSSGPAREQYF.

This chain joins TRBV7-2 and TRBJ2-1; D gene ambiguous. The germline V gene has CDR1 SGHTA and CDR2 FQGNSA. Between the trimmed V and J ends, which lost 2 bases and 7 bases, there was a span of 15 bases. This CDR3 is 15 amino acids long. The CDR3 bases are TGTGCCAGCAGCTTAACATTTGATCAGTGGAATGAGCAGTTCTTC. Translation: CASSLTFDQWNEQFF.

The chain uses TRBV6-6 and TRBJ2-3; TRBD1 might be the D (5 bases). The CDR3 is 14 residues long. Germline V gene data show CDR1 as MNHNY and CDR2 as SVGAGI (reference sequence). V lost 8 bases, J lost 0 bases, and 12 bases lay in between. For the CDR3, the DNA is TGTGCCAGCGGCTACCAGGGAAGCACAGATACGCAGTATTTT. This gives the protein CASGYQGSTDTQYF.

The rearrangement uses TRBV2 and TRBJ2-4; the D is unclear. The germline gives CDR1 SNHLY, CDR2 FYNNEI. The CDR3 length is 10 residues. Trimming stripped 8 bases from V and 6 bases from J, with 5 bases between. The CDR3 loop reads CASGGNIQYF. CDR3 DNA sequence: TGTGCCAGCGGTGGAAACATTCAGTACTTC.

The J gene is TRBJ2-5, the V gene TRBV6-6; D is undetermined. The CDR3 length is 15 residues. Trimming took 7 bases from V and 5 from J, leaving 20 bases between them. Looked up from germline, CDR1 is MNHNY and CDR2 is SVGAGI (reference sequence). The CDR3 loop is CASTLIVDAGETQYF. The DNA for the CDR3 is TGTGCCAGCACTTTAATCGTCGACGCCGGGGAGACCCAGTACTTC.

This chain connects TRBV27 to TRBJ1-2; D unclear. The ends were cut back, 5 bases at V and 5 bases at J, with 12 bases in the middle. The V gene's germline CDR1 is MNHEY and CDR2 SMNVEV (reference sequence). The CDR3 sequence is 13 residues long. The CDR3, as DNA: TGTGCCAGCAGTCCTGACATCTGGTATGGCTACACCTTC. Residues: CASSPDIWYGYTF.

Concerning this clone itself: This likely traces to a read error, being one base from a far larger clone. DNA for the CDR3: TGCGCCAGCAGCTTGGGTCTGGGCCTGGGGGTGAGCTCCTACGAGCAGTACTTC. Translating it yields CASSLGLGLGVSSYEQYF. This chain connects TRBV5-1 to TRBJ2-7, with D perhaps being TRBD1 or TRBD2 (5 bases each). Germline V lookup: CDR1 SGHRS, CDR2 YFSETQ. The V and J ends lost 0 bases and 0 bases respectively, with 19 bases between them. This CDR3 contains 18 residues.

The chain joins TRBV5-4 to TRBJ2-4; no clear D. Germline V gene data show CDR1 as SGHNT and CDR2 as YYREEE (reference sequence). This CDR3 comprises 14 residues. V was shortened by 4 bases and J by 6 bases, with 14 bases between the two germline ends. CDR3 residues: CASSPTGARNIQYF. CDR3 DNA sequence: TGTGCCAGCAGCCCGACGGGTGCGAGAAACATTCAGTACTTC.

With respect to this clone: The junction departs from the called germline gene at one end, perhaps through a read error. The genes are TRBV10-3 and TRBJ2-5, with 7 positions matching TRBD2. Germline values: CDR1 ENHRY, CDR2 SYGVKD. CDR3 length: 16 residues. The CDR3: CTISGSSGRYQETQYF. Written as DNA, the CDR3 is TGTACCATCAGTGGCTCTAGCGGAAGGTACCAAGAGACCCAGTACTTC.

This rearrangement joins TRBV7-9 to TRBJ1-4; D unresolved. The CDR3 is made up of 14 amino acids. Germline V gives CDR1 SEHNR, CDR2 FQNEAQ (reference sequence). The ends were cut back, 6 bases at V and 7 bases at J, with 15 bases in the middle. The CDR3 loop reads CASRPRSGLEKLFF. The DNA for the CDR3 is TGTGCCAGCAGACCTCGATCAGGTCTTGAAAAACTGTTTTTT.

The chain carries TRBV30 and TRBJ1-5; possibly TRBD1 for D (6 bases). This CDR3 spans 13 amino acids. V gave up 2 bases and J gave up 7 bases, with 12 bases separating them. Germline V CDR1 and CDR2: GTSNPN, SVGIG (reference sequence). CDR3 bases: TGTGCCTGGAGTTCGGGGGCACAGCAGCCCCAGCATTTT. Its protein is CAWSSGAQQPQHF.

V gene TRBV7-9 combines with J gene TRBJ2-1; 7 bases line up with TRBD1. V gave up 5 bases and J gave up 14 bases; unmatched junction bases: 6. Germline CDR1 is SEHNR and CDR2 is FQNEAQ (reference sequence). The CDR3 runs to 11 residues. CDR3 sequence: CASSLGTEKFF. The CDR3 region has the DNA TGTGCCAGCAGCCTCGGGACAGAAAAGTTCTTC.

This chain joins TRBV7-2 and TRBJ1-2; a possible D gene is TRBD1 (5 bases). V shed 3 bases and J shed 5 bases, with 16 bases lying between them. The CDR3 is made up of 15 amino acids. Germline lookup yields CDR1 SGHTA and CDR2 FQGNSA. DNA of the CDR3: TGTGCCAGCAGCTTTGACCGGGGGTCGTGGTATGGCTACACCTTC. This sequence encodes CASSFDRGSWYGYTF.

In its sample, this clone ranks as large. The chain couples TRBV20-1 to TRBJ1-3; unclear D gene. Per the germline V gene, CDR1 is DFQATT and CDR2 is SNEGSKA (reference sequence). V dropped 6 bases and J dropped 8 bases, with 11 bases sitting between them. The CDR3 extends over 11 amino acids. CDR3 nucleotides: TGCAGTGCCCCCGGACCTGACACCATATATTTT. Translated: CSAPGPDTIYF.

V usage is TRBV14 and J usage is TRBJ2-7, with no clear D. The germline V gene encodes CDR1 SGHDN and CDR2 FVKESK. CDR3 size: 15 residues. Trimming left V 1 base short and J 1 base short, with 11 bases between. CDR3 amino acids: CASSQGVSPSYEQYF. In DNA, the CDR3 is TGTGCCAGCAGCCAAGGGGTAAGCCCTTCCTACGAGCAGTACTTC.